Listed below are T cell receptor beta chains from one sample, sequenced in a study of human T cells and chemical hapten exposure. One entry per CDR3 protein, called by TCRdb with MiXCR from the RACE reads. The top ten hold about 1.5% of the sample, which has around 60,000 distinct CDR3 sequences, around 7% seen once. The sample in question was whole blood, obtained in connection with sensitization to the hapten diphenylcyclopropenone (DPC). These receptors were taken from a woman under 40 with alopecia areata. Some clones in this sample may be carry-over from other donors' samples. The CDR3 runs from the conserved cysteine through the conserved F or W. Each record gives: clone size, J gene, V gene, D gene, CDR3 DNA, CDR3 protein. A D gene is named only where the DNA matches it firmly. Only some rows state a clone size, as once, few, many or a class for expanded clones.

clone size: many; J gene: TRBJ2-1; V gene: TRBV7-9; D gene: .; CDR3 DNA: TGTGCCAGCAGCTCGGACAAGAGCTCCTACAATGAGCAGTTCTTC; CDR3 protein: CASSSDKSSYNEQFF
clone size: many; J gene: TRBJ1-6; V gene: TRBV3-1; D gene: .; CDR3 DNA: TGTGCCAGCAGCCAATCGAGGACCTATAATTCACCCCTCCACTTT; CDR3 protein: CASSQSRTYNSPLHF
clone size: .; J gene: TRBJ1-5; V gene: TRBV20-1; D gene: TRBD1; CDR3 DNA: TGCAGTGCTAGAGGGGGACAGGGGAATCAGCCCCAGCATTTT; CDR3 protein: CSARGGQGNQPQHF
clone size: many; J gene: TRBJ2-7; V gene: TRBV6-5; D gene: .; CDR3 DNA: TGTGCCAGCACCAACACAGGGGACTCATGGAGCTCCTACGAGCAGTACTTC; CDR3 protein: CASTNTGDSWSSYEQYF
clone size: .; J gene: TRBJ1-1; V gene: TRBV3-1; D gene: TRBD1; CDR3 DNA: TGTGCCAGCAGCCAAGGTCGACAGGGTAGGCCGACCACTGAAGCTTTCTTT; CDR3 protein: CASSQGRQGRPTTEAFF
clone size: .; J gene: TRBJ1-5; V gene: TRBV20-1; D gene: .; CDR3 DNA: TGCAGTGCTAGAGATTGGGATCAGCCCCAGCATTTT; CDR3 protein: CSARDWDQPQHF
clone size: many; J gene: TRBJ1-2; V gene: TRBV3-1; D gene: .; CDR3 DNA: TGTGCCAGCAGCCAAGGGGGGGATATGGGTGGCTACACCTTC; CDR3 protein: CASSQGGDMGGYTF
clone size: many; J gene: TRBJ2-1; V gene: TRBV5-4; D gene: .; CDR3 DNA: TGTGCCAGCAACCTGGGGCAGGGGGGTTACAATGAGCAGTTCTTC; CDR3 protein: CASNLGQGGYNEQFF
clone size: .; J gene: TRBJ1-2; V gene: TRBV2; D gene: .; CDR3 DNA: TGTGCCAGCAGTGATAGAGGCGGTAATGGCTACACCTTC; CDR3 protein: CASSDRGGNGYTF
clone size: many; J gene: TRBJ2-7; V gene: TRBV6-5; D gene: .; CDR3 DNA: TGTGCCAGCACCCAGACAAATAGCTACGAGCAGTACTTC; CDR3 protein: CASTQTNSYEQYF